This passage covers 27 T cell receptor beta chains from one sample sequenced in a study of cytotoxic CD8 clonotypes in ibrutinib-treated CLL. Sequencing was performed with immunoSEQ multiplex PCR; in TCRdb, only in-frame clones are kept and a portion is missing. This table has 130,000 or so clones, roughly 77% appearing once. Sequenced here: PBMCs, sampled after 12 months of ibrutinib treatment. The receptors shown here come from a human donor with chronic lymphocytic leukemia.

This chain links TRBV28 with TRBJ2-7; TRBD1 is a possible D gene (5 bases). V shed 2 bases and J shed 5 bases, with 16 bases lying between them. CDR1 is MDHEN, CDR2 SYDVKM, per germline. The CDR3 has 15 residues. The CDR3 loop is CASSLPGHKVHEQYF. The CDR3 DNA reads as TGTGCCAGCAGTTTACCCGGACACAAGGTCCACGAGCAGTACTTC.

The chain's CDR3 is CASSWGTGGPYNEQFF. CDR3 nucleotide sequence: TGTGCCAGCAGCTGGGGGACAGGGGGCCCCTACAATGAGCAGTTCTTC. The chain joins TRBV5-5 to TRBJ2-1; 12 positions agree with TRBD1. Germline trimming cut 3 bases from V and 2 bases from J; bases unmatched to any gene: 3. CDR3 size: 16 residues. Germline V CDR1 and CDR2: SGHKS, YYEKEE (reference sequence).

This clone has only one observation. The genes are TRBV6-5 and TRBJ2-7; 7 nucleotides line up with TRBD2. The CDR3 runs 15 residues. J gave up 2 bases and V 0 bases, and 4 bases lay outside the gene matches. The germline gives CDR1 MNHEY, CDR2 SVGAGI. The DNA for the CDR3 is TGTGCCAGCAGTTACTCCGGACTAGGCCCCTACGAGCAGTACTTC. Translated: CASSYSGLGPYEQYF.

The chain couples TRBV15 to TRBJ1-1; no clear D. V lost 0 bases to trimming and J lost 4 bases, with 12 bases between them. CDR3 length: 15 amino acids. Germline CDR1 reads LNHNV; CDR2 reads YYDKDF (reference sequence). The CDR3: CATSREPLDPTEAFF. The CDR3, as DNA: TGTGCCACCAGCAGAGAACCCCTAGACCCCACTGAAGCTTTCTTT.

This sequence joins TRBV18 and TRBJ1-4; TRBD1 matches at 7 bases. Trimming at V came to 3 bases and at J to 6 bases, leaving 7 bases not matched to a gene. CDR3 length equals 15 residues. CDR1 and CDR2 from the germline V gene are KGHSH and LQKENI. Here the CDR3 reads CASSPMTGSDEKLFF. The CDR3 nucleotides read TGTGCCAGCTCACCCATGACAGGGAGTGATGAAAAACTGTTTTTT.

The chain couples TRBV5-1 to TRBJ2-7, with D perhaps given as TRBD1 or TRBD2 (6 bases each). The CDR3 sequence is 15 residues long. CDR1 and CDR2 (germline): SGHRS, YFSETQ. Trimming shortened V by 1 base and J by 3 bases, and 14 bases separated the two germline ends. CDR3 sequence: CASSLFPGANYEQYF. In DNA, the CDR3 is TGCGCCAGCAGCTTGTTCCCGGGGGCGAACTACGAGCAGTACTTC.

In its sample, this clone was seen once. This chain uses TRBV30 with TRBJ2-6; no reliable D call. Trimming pared 2 bases from V and 4 bases from J, leaving 6 bases between. In germline, CDR1 is GTSNPN, CDR2 SVGIG (reference sequence). The CDR3 runs to 13 residues. The CDR3 DNA is TGTGCCTGGAGTATTTCGGGGGCCAACGTCCTGACTTTC. Translation gives CAWSISGANVLTF.

The chain carries TRBV7-2 and TRBJ1-1; 7 nucleotides align to TRBD1. V gave up 5 bases and J gave up 6 bases; unmatched junction bases: 9. The germline V gene encodes CDR1 SGHTA and CDR2 FQGNSA. This CDR3 has 14 amino acids. CDR3 protein: CASSPDRVRAEAFF. The CDR3 DNA sequence: TGTGCCAGCAGCCCCGACAGGGTGAGAGCTGAAGCTTTCTTT.

The chain recombines TRBV5-5 with TRBJ2-3; perhaps TRBD1 as D (8 bases). The length of the CDR3 is 16 residues. Germline values: CDR1 SGHKS, CDR2 YYEKEE (reference sequence). Trimming shortened V by 5 bases and J by 2 bases, and 18 bases separated the two germline ends. CDR3 DNA: TGTGCCAGCAGTTTCGGACAGGGAGGGGCCACAGATACGCAGTATTTT. It yields the protein CASSFGQGGATDTQYF.

The V and J genes are TRBV19 and TRBJ2-5; D not certain. The CDR3 contains 15 residues. Per germline, CDR1 LNHDA and CDR2 SQIVND (reference sequence). With 5 bases removed from V and 4 bases from J, the gap between germline ends came to 17 bases. The CDR3, as DNA: TGTGCCAGTAGTCCCACCCGATCCGGCGGAGAGACCCAGTACTTC. It specifies CASSPTRSGGETQYF.

V is TRBV6-6 and J is TRBJ1-2; 7 positions match TRBD1. The CDR3 runs 16 residues. The V gene's germline CDR1 is MNHNY and CDR2 SVGAGI (reference sequence). J gave up 4 bases and V 6 bases, and 14 bases lay outside the gene matches. This CDR3 is CASSHNRGENFYGYTF. The CDR3 coding sequence is TGTGCCAGCAGCCACAACAGGGGTGAAAACTTCTATGGCTACACCTTC.

The V gene is TRBV27, the J gene TRBJ2-3; 9 bases are a match to TRBD2. The germline V gene has CDR1 MNHEY and CDR2 SMNVEV (reference sequence). The ends lost 6 bases at V and 3 bases at J; junction bases unmatched: 7. The CDR3 is 15 residues long. CDR3 bases: TGTGCCAGCAGCCTTAGCGGGAGACTTACAGATACGCAGTATTTT. Translation gives CASSLSGRLTDTQYF.

V and J are TRBV7-3 and TRBJ2-3; the D call may be TRBD1 or TRBD2 (6 bases each). The CDR3 is 16 amino acids. V was trimmed by 5 bases and J by 1 base, leaving 16 bases between them. Germline CDR1 reads SGHTA; CDR2 reads FQGTGA. The CDR3 DNA reads TGTGCCAGCAGCCCTCTAGGGGGGAGTGGCACAGATACGCAGTATTTT. It is translated as CASSPLGGSGTDTQYF.

This sequence joins TRBV2 and TRBJ2-7, with TRBD2 matching over 8 bases. Germline CDR1 reads SNHLY; CDR2 reads FYNNEI. Unmatched junction bases numbered 4, after V lost 9 bases and J lost 3 bases. The CDR3 has 12 amino acids. The CDR3 loop reads CASTSGIYEQYF. DNA for the CDR3: TGTGCCAGTACTAGCGGAATCTACGAGCAGTACTTC.

CDR3 DNA: TGTGCCAGCAGCTTATCCGGCCAACAAGAGACCCAGTACTTC. Its protein is CASSLSGQQETQYF. The chain uses TRBV7-3 and TRBJ2-5; D gene uncertain. The V end lost 2 bases, the J end lost 2 bases, and 9 bases lay between the germline ends. This CDR3 region has 14 residues. The V gene's germline CDR1 is SGHTA and CDR2 FQGTGA.

The chain combines TRBV30 with TRBJ2-7, with a possible D match to TRBD1 (6 bases). From germline, CDR1 is GTSNPN and CDR2 SVGIG (reference sequence). The CDR3 runs 11 residues. V dropped 7 bases and J dropped 2 bases, with 9 bases sitting between them. The CDR3 nucleotides are TGTGCCTACTCAGGGGCCTACGAGCAGTACTTC. It codes for CAYSGAYEQYF.

This sequence joins TRBV2 and TRBJ2-3, with D possibly being TRBD2 (5 bases). Trimming left V 6 bases short and J 0 bases short, with 13 bases between. CDR1 and CDR2 from the germline V gene are SNHLY and FYNNEI. The CDR3 totals 15 residues. CDR3 DNA sequence: TGTGCCAGCAGGCGCGAGGGAACTAGCACAGATACGCAGTATTTT. The encoded protein is CASRREGTSTDTQYF.

The chain recombines TRBV5-1 with TRBJ2-5; D is ambiguous. CDR1 SGHRS and CDR2 YFSETQ come from the germline V gene. The CDR3 runs to 14 residues. V gave up 6 bases and J gave up 2 bases, with 14 bases separating them. The CDR3 loop is CASTIASTQETQYF. The DNA for the CDR3 is TGCGCCAGCACCATAGCATCGACTCAAGAGACCCAGTACTTC.

This clone has a single count. CDR3 in DNA: TGTGCCAGTAGTATCGGGAGCGGGGCCTACGAGCAGTACTTC. Translating it yields CASSIGSGAYEQYF. This chain joins TRBV19 and TRBJ2-7, with TRBD2 matching 7 bases. This CDR3 spans 14 amino acids. V trimming: 3 bases; J trimming: 2 bases; junction bases outside the gene matches: 4. The V gene's germline CDR1 is LNHDA and CDR2 SQIVND (reference sequence).

The V call is TRBV7-2, the J call TRBJ2-7; D is ambiguous. The V gene lost 0 bases and the J gene lost 5 bases, with 14 bases spanning the gap. In germline, CDR1 is SGHTA, CDR2 FQGNSA. CDR3 size: 15 residues. CDR3 DNA sequence: TGTGCCAGCAGCTTAGCCGGGCAGGCCTGGGACGAGCAGTACTTC. Translated, it gives CASSLAGQAWDEQYF.

The J gene is TRBJ1-1, the V gene TRBV7-9; D not resolved. This CDR3 region has 12 residues. The ends were cut back, 4 bases at V and 6 bases at J, with 9 bases in the middle. Germline CDR1 SEHNR, CDR2 FQNEAQ (reference sequence). The CDR3 DNA reads as TGTGCCAGCAGCTCCTCCGGGCCTGAAGCTTTCTTT. Its protein is CASSSSGPEAFF.

J is TRBJ2-7 and V is TRBV30; no definite D call. CDR3 length equals 14 residues. The V end was cut by 2 bases, the J end by 7 bases, with 18 bases between. Germline V CDR1 and CDR2: GTSNPN, SVGIG (reference sequence). This chain's CDR3 is CAWSQSGVWWEQYF. CDR3 coding DNA: TGTGCCTGGAGTCAAAGTGGGGTTTGGTGGGAGCAGTACTTC.

CDR3 in DNA: TGTGCCAGCAGCTCTCTTCTAACTAGTTCCAGGAACACCGGGGAGCTGTTTTTT. Its translation is CASSSLLTSSRNTGELFF. The gene calls are TRBV5-6 and TRBJ2-2; tentative D call: TRBD2 (5 bases). This CDR3 is 18 amino acids long. V was trimmed by 3 bases and J by 1 base, leaving 19 bases between them. Germline CDR1 is SGHDT and CDR2 is YYEEEE. Supplemented by reference TRBV5-6 and TRBJ2-2, the full variable domain reads DAGVTQSPTHLIKTRGQQVTLRCSPKSGHDTVSWYQQALGQGPQFIFQYYEEEERQRGNFPDRFSGHQFPNYSSELNVNALLLGDSALYLCASSSLLTSSRNTGELFFGEGSRLTVL.

The chain is built from TRBV11-2 and TRBJ2-7; the match to TRBD1 covers 10 bases. Germline V gene sequence: CDR1 SGHAT, CDR2 FQNNGV. V lost 5 bases to trimming and J lost 9 bases; unmatched junction nucleotides: 13. CDR3 size: 15 residues. CDR3 in amino acids: CASSPMPGTGVRQYF. The CDR3 coding sequence is TGTGCCAGCAGCCCGATGCCCGGGACAGGGGTTAGGCAGTACTTC.

CDR3 bases: TGTGCCAGCATATGGGGAGAGACCCAGTACTTC. Residues: CASIWGETQYF. V is TRBV25-1 and J is TRBJ2-5; no clear D gene. CDR3 length: 11 residues. CDR1 and CDR2 from the germline V gene are MGHDK and SYGVNS. V was trimmed by 7 bases and J by 4 bases, leaving 7 bases between them.

This clone has more than one count but fewer than ten. This chain links TRBV30 with TRBJ1-2, with D uncertain. Germline V gene sequence: CDR1 GTSNPN, CDR2 SVGIG (reference sequence). The V end lost 1 base, the J end lost 3 bases, and 9 bases lay between the germline ends. This CDR3 spans 13 amino acids. CDR3 region: CAWSAVFDYGYTF. CDR3 sequence (DNA): TGTGCCTGGAGTGCTGTTTTCGACTATGGCTACACCTTC.

This clone occurred once. The chain is built from TRBV6-6 and TRBJ1-4; D unresolved. The CDR3 extends over 13 amino acids. Germline-derived CDR1 and CDR2 are MNHNY and SVGAGI (reference sequence). Trimming took 0 bases from V and 8 from J, leaving 7 bases between them. CDR3 residues: CASSYSRVEKLFF. Written as DNA, the CDR3 is TGTGCCAGCAGTTACTCCCGGGTCGAAAAACTGTTTTTT.